The 2 T cell receptor beta chains in this list originate from one sample, sequenced in a study of T and B cells in COVID-19 patients (dated by TCRdb to 2020 to 2021). Genomic DNA extracted from blood was used in amounts of roughly 220-500 ng for amplification of TRB repertoires. The sample was run on an Illumina MiSeq. Multiplex PCR with BIOMED2 TRB-A/B primer pools was used to amplify TRB rearrangements. The raw public data were reprocessed by TCRdb itself: fastp quality trimming at Q25, MiXCR clonotype calling, in-frame beta chains only. Records with the same CDR3 protein are collapsed into one entry carrying the most frequent genes and DNA. Present in this sample are approximately 14,000 distinct CDR3 sequences, 29% of which were seen just once. About 7% of the sample belongs to the ten largest clones. Sequencing was performed on blood. Every receptor here comes from a human donor who had recovered from COVID-19.

In this sample, this clonotype turned up a few times. The chain is built from TRBV12-3 or TRBV12-4 and TRBJ2-5; 8 nucleotides agree with TRBD1. The J segment lost 5 bases and the V segment lost 9 bases, leaving 8 bases of the junction unmatched. The CDR3 runs to 13 residues. The CDR3 spells CASRTGWGETQYF. CDR3 coding DNA: TGTGCCAGTAGGACAGGGTGGGGGGAGACCCAGTACTTC.

As concerns this clonotype: A read error may be the cause here, since a much bigger clone is one base away. The CDR3 DNA sequence: TGTGTCAGCAGCTTGGCGGGTAGATCCTACAATGAGCAGTTCTTC. This codes for CVSSLAGRSYNEQFF. The chain carries TRBV5-6 and TRBJ2-1; D perhaps matches TRBD2 (5 bases). The CDR3 has 15 residues. Germline lookup yields CDR1 SGHDT and CDR2 YYEEEE.